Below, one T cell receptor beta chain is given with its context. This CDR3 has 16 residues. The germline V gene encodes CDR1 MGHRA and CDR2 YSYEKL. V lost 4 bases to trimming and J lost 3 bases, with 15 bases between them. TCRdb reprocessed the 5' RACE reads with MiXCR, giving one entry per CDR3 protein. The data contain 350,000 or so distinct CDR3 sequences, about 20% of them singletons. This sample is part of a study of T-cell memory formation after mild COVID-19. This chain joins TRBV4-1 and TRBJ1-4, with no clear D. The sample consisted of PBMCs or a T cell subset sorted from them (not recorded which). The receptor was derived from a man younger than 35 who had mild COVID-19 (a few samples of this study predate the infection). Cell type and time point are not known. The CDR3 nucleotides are TGCGCCAGCAGCCTACCGCGGGCCGGGGCTAATGAAAAACTGTTTTTT. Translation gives CASSLPRAGANEKLFF.